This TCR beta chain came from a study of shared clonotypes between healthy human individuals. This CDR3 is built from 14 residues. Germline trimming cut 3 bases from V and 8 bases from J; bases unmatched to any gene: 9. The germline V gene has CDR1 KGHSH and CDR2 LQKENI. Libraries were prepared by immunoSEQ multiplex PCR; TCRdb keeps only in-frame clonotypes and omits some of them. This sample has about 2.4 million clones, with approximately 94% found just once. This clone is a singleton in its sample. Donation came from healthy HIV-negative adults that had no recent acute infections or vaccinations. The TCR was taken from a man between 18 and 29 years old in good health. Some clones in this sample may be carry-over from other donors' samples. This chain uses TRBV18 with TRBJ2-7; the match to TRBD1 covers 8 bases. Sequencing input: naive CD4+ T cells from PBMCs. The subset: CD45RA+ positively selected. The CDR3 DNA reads TGTGCCAGCTCACCTTCGGGACAGGACAGGAAGCAGTACTTC. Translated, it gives CASSPSGQDRKQYF.